One and the same sample provided the 15 T cell receptor beta chains below, sequenced in a study of T cell repertoires in aging, cancer and after chemotherapy. TCR beta rearrangements were amplified from peripheral blood genomic DNA. Rearranged V-D-J TRB sequences were amplified with a mixed TRB-A/B primer pool. A single record per CDR3 protein comes from TCRdb applying MiXCR to the multiplex PCR reads. The sample yields under 15,000 distinct CDR3 sequences, 21% seen once. The sample was blood. Receptor source: a human donor in good health.

This clonotype is judged medium-sized (0.01 to 0.1%). The rearrangement uses TRBV19 and TRBJ1-2; D is possibly TRBD1 (5 bases). The CDR3 has 14 amino acids. V lost 8 bases to trimming and J lost 8 bases, with 21 bases between them. Germline V gives CDR1 LNHDA, CDR2 SQIVND (reference sequence). The CDR3: CASARTKAGPGYTF. The CDR3 DNA follows: TGTGCCAGTGCCCGGACTAAGGCGGGGCCAGGCTACACCTTC.

V gene TRBV5-1 combines with J gene TRBJ1-6; D unresolved. V gave up 0 bases and J gave up 7 bases, with 2 bases separating them. This CDR3 is 12 amino acids long. Germline values: CDR1 SGHRS, CDR2 YFSETQ. The CDR3 spells CASSLGNSPLHF. Here the CDR3 DNA reads TGCGCCAGCAGCTTGGGAAATTCACCCCTCCACTTT.

In its sample, this clonotype was seen a few times. The CDR3, as DNA: TGCAGTGCGACTCCTGACAGGCCTCGAGGCACTGAAGCTTTCTTT. Its translation: CSATPDRPRGTEAFF. The V and J genes are TRBV20-1 and TRBJ1-1; possible D gene TRBD1, 6 bases. Germline loops: CDR1 DFQATT, CDR2 SNEGSKA (reference sequence). There are 15 residues in the CDR3. Trimming removed 6 bases from V and 4 bases from J, with 21 bases in between.

By share, this clonotype counts as medium-sized. This chain links TRBV18 with TRBJ1-4; D is unresolved. The CDR3 runs 13 residues. The ends were cut back, 3 bases at V and 5 bases at J, with 7 bases in the middle. The germline V gene has CDR1 KGHSH and CDR2 LQKENI. This chain's CDR3 is CASSPSLNEKLFF. The CDR3 coding sequence is TGTGCCAGCTCACCCTCTCTCAATGAAAAACTGTTTTTT.

The chain recombines TRBV5-1 with TRBJ1-6; unclear D gene. Germline CDR1 reads SGHRS; CDR2 reads YFSETQ. The CDR3 has 15 residues. V gave up 1 base and J gave up 3 bases, with 8 bases separating them. As DNA, the CDR3 is TGCGCCAGCAGCTTGTCGGGAAACTATAATTCACCCCTCCACTTT. Translating gives CASSLSGNYNSPLHF.

This chain connects TRBV4-2 to TRBJ1-2; TRBD1 agrees at 7 bases. This CDR3 has 17 amino acids. Germline trimming cut 1 base from V and 3 bases from J; bases unmatched to any gene: 11. Germline V gene lookup returns CDR1 LGHNA and CDR2 YNFKEQ. The CDR3 here is CASSQGVGGGRHYGYTF. CDR3 nucleotides: TGTGCCAGCAGCCAAGGAGTGGGAGGGGGCCGACACTATGGCTACACCTTC.

The chain uses TRBV20-1 and TRBJ2-7, with TRBD1 matching over 9 bases. CDR1 and CDR2 from the germline V gene are DFQATT and SNEGSKA (reference sequence). The CDR3 has 17 residues. With 8 bases clipped from V and 3 bases from J, the junction kept 20 bases outside the gene matches. The CDR3 here is CSTGSSYSTGGFYEQYF. The CDR3 bases are TGCAGTACGGGGTCCTCCTATTCGACAGGGGGTTTCTACGAGCAGTACTTC.

Only a few counts were recorded for this clonotype. This chain uses TRBV10-3 with TRBJ2-1; 12 bases fit TRBD2. This CDR3 region has 17 residues. V lost 0 bases, J lost 7 bases, and 7 bases stayed unmatched. Germline CDR1 ENHRY, CDR2 SYGVKD. The CDR3 coding sequence is TGTGCCATCAGTGAGTCTTTCGGACTAGCGGGGATTAATGAGCAGTTCTTC. This encodes CAISESFGLAGINEQFF.

This chain joins TRBV5-4 and TRBJ1-5; TRBD1 might be the D (6 bases). This CDR3 spans 23 amino acids. CDR1 and CDR2 (germline): SGHNT, YYREEE (reference sequence). Trimming took 2 bases from V and 1 from J, leaving 34 bases between them. The CDR3 here is CASSFSGGKLQNDKQRSNQPQHF. DNA for the CDR3: TGTGCCAGCAGCTTTTCGGGGGGCAAGCTACAAAACGACAAACAAAGAAGCAATCAGCCCCAGCATTTT.

The V gene is TRBV30, the J gene TRBJ2-1; a weak D match, TRBD2 (6 bases). V was clipped by 4 bases and J by 9 bases, with 19 bases between them. CDR1 and CDR2 (germline): GTSNPN, SVGIG (reference sequence). CDR3 length: 14 residues. CDR3 DNA: TGTGCCTGGAAGGGGCGCAGGACGGGGGTTGAGCAGTTCTTC. The encoded protein is CAWKGRRTGVEQFF.

The chain couples TRBV14 to TRBJ1-6; no definite D call. Germline lookup yields CDR1 SGHDN and CDR2 FVKESK. The CDR3 covers 14 residues. Trimming left V 1 base short and J 14 bases short, with 15 bases between. The CDR3 nucleotides are TGTGCCAGCAGCCAAGGAGGTGGGCCGCTTGCCCTCCACTTT. It codes for CASSQGGGPLALHF.

In its sample, this clonotype was seen a few times. This sequence joins TRBV4-1 and TRBJ2-1; TRBD1 matches 9 bases. The CDR3 runs to 16 residues. Germline lookup yields CDR1 MGHRA and CDR2 YSYEKL. The J segment lost 2 bases and the V segment lost 0 bases, leaving 2 bases of the junction unmatched. The CDR3 sequence: CASSQDWTGAYNEQFF. DNA of the CDR3: TGCGCCAGCAGCCAAGATTGGACAGGGGCCTACAATGAGCAGTTCTTC.

This rearrangement joins TRBV2 to TRBJ2-5; D gene ambiguous. Germline lookup yields CDR1 SNHLY and CDR2 FYNNEI. The CDR3 is made up of 14 amino acids. This chain's CDR3 is CANRLSYLQETQYF. The CDR3 coding sequence is TGTGCTAACCGACTCTCATACCTACAAGAGACCCAGTACTTC.

A single count supports this clonotype. The junction and the germline gene differ at one end; a read error may be behind it. This chain joins TRBV5-4 and TRBJ2-5; weak D call: TRBD1 (7 bases). Germline lookup yields CDR1 SGHNT and CDR2 YYREEE (reference sequence). The CDR3 is 14 amino acids. The CDR3 here is CASSLQGGGETQYF. DNA for the CDR3: TGCGCCAGCAGCTTGCAGGGGGGTGGAGAGACCCAGTACTTC.

By frequency in the sample, this clonotype is medium-sized. V gene TRBV19 combines with J gene TRBJ1-2; D possibly corresponds to TRBD1 (6 bases). V was pared by 8 bases and J by 7 bases, with 20 bases between. Germline CDR1 reads LNHDA; CDR2 reads SQIVND (reference sequence). The CDR3 has 14 residues. CDR3 DNA: TGTGCCAGTTCAAGACAGGAAAGTAGTATTGGCTACACCTTC. Encoded protein: CASSRQESSIGYTF.